These 5 T cell receptor beta chains were sequenced from one sample in a study of blood T cell repertoires in COVID-19. Generated by immunoSEQ multiplex PCR, the TCRdb table keeps only in-frame clones and is missing some. The repertoire holds 150,000 to 200,000 clones, with roughly 77% as singletons. The sequencing sample was made of peripheral blood. The receptor source for this set is a woman over 75 with COVID-19, enrolled during active disease.

This chain connects TRBV5-1 to TRBJ2-5; D gene unclear. Germline V lookup: CDR1 SGHRS, CDR2 YFSETQ. This CDR3 has 14 amino acids. V lost 0 bases and J 1 base, leaving 7 bases between the germline ends. The CDR3 DNA sequence: TGCGCCAGCAGCTTGGTTCCCAGCCAAGAGACCCAGTACTTC. Its protein product is CASSLVPSQETQYF. Complete variable domain (other parts from reference TRBV5-1 and TRBJ2-5): KAGVTQTPRYLIKTRGQQVTLSCSPISGHRSVSWYQQTPGQGLQFLFEYFSETQRNKGNFPGRFSGRQFSNSRSEMNVSTLELGDSALYLCASSLVPSQETQYFGPGTRLLVL.

The CDR3 loop is CASSPRLAGEETQYF. The CDR3 DNA reads TGTGCCAGCAGCCCCAGACTAGCGGGAGAGGAGACCCAGTACTTC. The V call is TRBV7-9, the J call TRBJ2-5; 12 bases map to TRBD2. Per germline, CDR1 SEHNR and CDR2 FQNEAQ (reference sequence). Trimming removed 5 bases from V and 5 bases from J; junction bases left unmatched: 6. The CDR3 extends over 15 amino acids. The full variable domain, rest sourced from reference TRBV7-9 and TRBJ2-5, is DTGVSQNPRHKITKRGQNVTFRCDPISEHNRLYWYRQTLGQGPEFLTYFQNEAQLEKSRLLSDRFSAERPKGSFSTLEIQRTEQGDSAMYLCASSPRLAGEETQYFGPGTRLLVL.

The V and J genes are TRBV28 and TRBJ1-2; 7 bases map to TRBD1. This CDR3 spans 11 amino acids. Germline CDR1 reads MDHEN; CDR2 reads SYDVKM. Unmatched junction bases numbered 7, after V lost 10 bases and J lost 8 bases. CDR3 nucleotide sequence: TGTGCCACCAACAGGGGTTCCGGCTACACCTTC. This gives the protein CATNRGSGYTF.

The J gene is TRBJ2-5, the V gene TRBV27; TRBD2 might be the D (5 bases). The CDR3 covers 15 residues. V was cut by 6 bases and J by 1 base, with 15 bases left in between. Germline-derived CDR1 and CDR2 are MNHEY and SMNVEV (reference sequence). The chain's CDR3 is CASSPRTRPQETQYF. The DNA for the CDR3 is TGTGCCAGCAGCCCCCGGACTCGCCCCCAAGAGACCCAGTACTTC.

The rearrangement joins TRBV5-1 to TRBJ2-5; possible D gene TRBD1, 6 bases. The CDR3 consists of 13 residues. Trimming stripped 4 bases from V and 5 bases from J, with 12 bases between. The germline V gene encodes CDR1 SGHRS and CDR2 YFSETQ. In DNA, the CDR3 is TGCGCCAGCAGCGTAGGACAGTGGGAGACCCAGTACTTC. This gives the protein CASSVGQWETQYF.